This entry concerns a single T cell receptor (beta chain). Its cognate antigen is unknown. TCRdb's table, derived via immunoSEQ multiplex PCR, lists solely in-frame clones and lacks some. The sample has about 96,000 clones, roughly 87% seen once. The data belong to a study of T cell responses to AZD1222 COVID-19 vaccine. Study-level information: It was second doses at about 4 or about 12 weeks that were pooled. Study-wide findings and caveats: Mapped onto spike, vaccine-associated CD4 TCRs spanned it and were dominant at 160-218 and 743-854.

The CDR3 spans 14 residues. V trimming: 4 bases; J trimming: 4 bases; junction bases outside the gene matches: 3. From germline, CDR1 is SGHTA and CDR2 FQGNSA. Sample: peripheral blood, taken on day 0 of AZD1222 vaccination. The receptor's source is an adult in good health. The chain combines TRBV7-2 with TRBJ2-2, with TRBD2 identical over 7 bases. As DNA, the CDR3 is TGTGCCAGCAGCTCGACTAGCTTCACCGGGGAGCTGTTTTTT. Translating it yields CASSSTSFTGELFF.